These 10 T cell receptor beta chains were all obtained from the same sample, sequenced in a study of blood T cell repertoires in COVID-19. Data came from immunoSEQ multiplex PCR; TCRdb stores just in-frame clones and leaves some out. This table has some 200,000 clones, under 90% appearing once. The sequencing sample was made of PBMCs or T cells enriched from blood (not recorded which). These receptors all come from a woman between 45 and 65 years old with acute COVID-19.

About this clone: One junction end disagrees with the germline gene, perhaps due to a read error. The V gene is TRBV3-1 (or the pseudogene TRBV3-2), the J gene TRBJ2-7, with TRBD2 identical over 14 bases. The germline V gene encodes CDR1 LGHDT and CDR2 YNNKEL (reference sequence). This CDR3 has 15 amino acids. The CDR3 DNA reads as TGTGCCAGCAGCCCTCCGGGACTAGCGGGAGCCATGGTGTCCTTC. This translates into CASSPPGLAGAMVSF.

This chain joins TRBV20-1 and TRBJ1-4; weak D call: TRBD1 (6 bases). CDR3 length: 13 amino acids. CDR1 and CDR2 (germline): DFQATT, SNEGSKA (reference sequence). The V end was cut by 6 bases, the J end by 8 bases, with 16 bases between. CDR3 region: CSASTGPGEKLFF. As DNA, the CDR3 is TGCAGTGCGAGTACAGGGCCAGGGGAAAAACTGTTTTTT.

The chain joins TRBV3-1 (or the pseudogene TRBV3-2) to TRBJ2-3; D may be TRBD1 (5 bases). Per the germline V gene, CDR1 is LGHDT and CDR2 is YNNKEL (reference sequence). V was pared by 4 bases and J by 2 bases, with 7 bases between. The length of the CDR3 is 13 residues. CDR3 sequence reads: CASSRQITDTQYF. The CDR3 DNA is TGTGCCAGCAGCCGACAGATCACAGATACGCAGTATTTT.

The CDR3 is CASSKGQGGSPLHF. In nucleotides, the CDR3 is TGTGCCAGCAGCAAGGGACAGGGCGGTTCACCCCTCCACTTT. This rearrangement joins TRBV7-8 to TRBJ1-6; 9 bases fit TRBD1. V was clipped by 5 bases and J by 9 bases; unmatched bases: 5. The length of the CDR3 is 14 residues. Germline V gene lookup returns CDR1 SGHVS and CDR2 FQNEAQ.

The chain is built from TRBV30 and TRBJ2-3; 8 bases map to TRBD2. This CDR3 spans 14 amino acids. The V gene's germline CDR1 is GTSNPN and CDR2 SVGIG (reference sequence). Trimming removed 0 bases from V and 9 bases from J; junction bases left unmatched: 8. CDR3 nucleotide sequence: TGTGCCTGGAGTGTGGGGACTAGTAGCGGCACGCAGTATTTT. This gives the protein CAWSVGTSSGTQYF.

This sequence joins TRBV10-3 and TRBJ1-5; perhaps TRBD1 as D (5 bases). Germline V CDR1 and CDR2: ENHRY, SYGVKD. The CDR3 runs 15 residues. Trimming cost V 3 bases and J 2 bases, with 11 bases left between them. The CDR3 nucleotides are TGTGCCATCAGTGAAGGGCAAGGGGGCAATCAGCCCCAGCATTTT. This gives the protein CAISEGQGGNQPQHF.

The chain couples TRBV18 to TRBJ1-1; D remains unclear. Trimming left V 4 bases short and J 2 bases short, with 11 bases between. CDR1 is KGHSH and CDR2 is LQKENI in the germline V gene. The length of the CDR3 is 14 residues. The CDR3 DNA reads as TGTGCCAGCTCACAGGGAAGCGGCAACACTGAAGCTTTCTTT. Protein: CASSQGSGNTEAFF.

This clone showed up just a few times. J is TRBJ2-7 and V is TRBV11-1; 9 bases match TRBD2. V shed 5 bases and J 1 base; nucleotides not matched to a gene: 6. Germline V gene data show CDR1 as SGHAT and CDR2 as FQDESV (reference sequence). The CDR3 runs 15 residues. The CDR3 DNA sequence: TGTGCCAGCAGCCAGGGTAGCGGGAGATCCTACGAGCAGTACTTC. Its translation is CASSQGSGRSYEQYF.

J is TRBJ2-7 and V is TRBV2, with a possible D match to TRBD1 (5 bases). The CDR3 sequence is 15 residues long. CDR1 SNHLY and CDR2 FYNNEI come from the germline V gene. The V and J ends lost 4 bases and 5 bases respectively, with 18 bases between them. Written as DNA, the CDR3 is TGTGCCAGCAGTGTAAGCCAGGTTGGGGCGAACGAGCAGTACTTC. Its translation: CASSVSQVGANEQYF.

The CDR3 region has the DNA TGTGCCAGCAGCGTTACAGTGTTTACCCTTAACTATGGCTACACCTTC. The encoded protein is CASSVTVFTLNYGYTF. V gene TRBV7-8 combines with J gene TRBJ1-2; D is undetermined. Germline CDR1 and CDR2: SGHVS and FQNEAQ. The CDR3 has 16 residues. The ends were cut back, 5 bases at V and 1 base at J, with 17 bases in the middle.